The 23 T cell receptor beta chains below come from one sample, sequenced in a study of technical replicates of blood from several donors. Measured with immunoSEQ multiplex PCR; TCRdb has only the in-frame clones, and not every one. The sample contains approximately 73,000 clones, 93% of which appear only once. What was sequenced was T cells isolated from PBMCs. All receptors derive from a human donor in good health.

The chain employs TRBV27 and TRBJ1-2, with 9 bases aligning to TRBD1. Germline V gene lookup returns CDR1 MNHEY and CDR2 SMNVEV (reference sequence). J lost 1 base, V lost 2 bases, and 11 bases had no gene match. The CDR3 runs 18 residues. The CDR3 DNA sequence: TGTGCCAGCAGTTTACGAGGGGACAGGGCTTCCTTTAACTATGGCTACACCTTC. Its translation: CASSLRGDRASFNYGYTF.

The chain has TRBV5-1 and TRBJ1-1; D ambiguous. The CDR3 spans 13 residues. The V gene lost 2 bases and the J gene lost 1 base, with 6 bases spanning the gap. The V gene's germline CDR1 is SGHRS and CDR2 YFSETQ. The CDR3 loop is CASSFGGNTEAFF. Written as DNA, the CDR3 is TGCGCCAGCAGCTTTGGAGGGAACACTGAAGCTTTCTTT.

In DNA form, the CDR3 reads TGCGCCAGCAAGAAGCGGCGGGGCCCCTCTGAAAAACTGTTTTTT. It yields the protein CASKKRRGPSEKLFF. This chain links TRBV23-1 with TRBJ1-4, with D possibly being TRBD1 (5 bases). TRBV23-1 has ORF status, its function being uncertain. V was trimmed by 7 bases and J by 7 bases, leaving 19 bases between them. The CDR3 is made up of 15 amino acids.

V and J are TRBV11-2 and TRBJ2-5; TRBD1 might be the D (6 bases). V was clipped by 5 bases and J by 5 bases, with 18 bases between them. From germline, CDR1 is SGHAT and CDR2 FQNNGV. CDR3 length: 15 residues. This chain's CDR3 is CASSLVRGMKETQYF. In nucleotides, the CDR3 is TGTGCCAGCAGCCTGGTCAGGGGTATGAAGGAGACCCAGTACTTC.

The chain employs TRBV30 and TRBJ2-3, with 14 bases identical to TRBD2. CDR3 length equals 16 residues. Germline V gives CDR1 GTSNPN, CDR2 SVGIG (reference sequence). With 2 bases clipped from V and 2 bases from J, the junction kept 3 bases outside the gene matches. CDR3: CAWSPGLAGDTDTQYF. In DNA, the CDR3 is TGTGCCTGGAGTCCGGGACTAGCGGGGGACACAGATACGCAGTATTTT.

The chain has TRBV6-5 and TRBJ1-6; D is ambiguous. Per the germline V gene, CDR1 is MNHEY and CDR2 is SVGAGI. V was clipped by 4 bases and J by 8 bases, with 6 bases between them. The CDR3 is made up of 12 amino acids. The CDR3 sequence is CASSWRDSPLHF. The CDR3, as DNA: TGTGCCAGCAGTTGGCGGGATTCACCCCTCCACTTT.

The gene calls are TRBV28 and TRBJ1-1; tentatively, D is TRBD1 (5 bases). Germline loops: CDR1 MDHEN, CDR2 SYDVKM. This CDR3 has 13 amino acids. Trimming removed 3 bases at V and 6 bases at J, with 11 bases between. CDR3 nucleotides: TGTGCCAGCAGTTTCGTTAGGGGATCTGAAGCTTTCTTT. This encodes CASSFVRGSEAFF.

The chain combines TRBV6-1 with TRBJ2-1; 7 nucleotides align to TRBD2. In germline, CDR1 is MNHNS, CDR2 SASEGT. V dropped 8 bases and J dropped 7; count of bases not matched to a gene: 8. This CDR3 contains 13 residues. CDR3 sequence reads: CASGRTRLNEQFF. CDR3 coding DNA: TGTGCCAGCGGAAGGACTAGGTTAAATGAGCAGTTCTTC.

The CDR3 DNA sequence: TGTGCCAGCAGTAGCCGGTCCTACGAGCAGTACTTC. This codes for CASSSRSYEQYF. The chain is built from TRBV6-5 and TRBJ2-7; D gene uncertain. Between the trimmed V and J ends, which lost 5 bases and 1 base, there was a span of 6 bases. This CDR3 region has 12 residues. Germline V gives CDR1 MNHEY, CDR2 SVGAGI.

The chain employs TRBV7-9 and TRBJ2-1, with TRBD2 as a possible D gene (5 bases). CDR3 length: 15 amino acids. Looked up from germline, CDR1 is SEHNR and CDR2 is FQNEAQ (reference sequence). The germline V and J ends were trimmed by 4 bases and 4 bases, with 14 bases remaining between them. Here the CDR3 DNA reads TGTGCCAGCAGCTCCACCGGTCGGGGATACAATGAGCAGTTCTTC. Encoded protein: CASSSTGRGYNEQFF.

The chain's CDR3 is CATQGVGAGTEAFF. The CDR3 DNA reads TGCGCCACTCAGGGGGTGGGGGCCGGCACTGAAGCTTTCTTT. The chain combines TRBV10-2 with TRBJ1-1; 7 bases agree with TRBD1. Germline V lookup: CDR1 WSHSY, CDR2 SAAADI. The CDR3 spans 14 residues. The V segment lost 10 bases and the J segment 4 bases; nucleotides outside the gene matches: 12.

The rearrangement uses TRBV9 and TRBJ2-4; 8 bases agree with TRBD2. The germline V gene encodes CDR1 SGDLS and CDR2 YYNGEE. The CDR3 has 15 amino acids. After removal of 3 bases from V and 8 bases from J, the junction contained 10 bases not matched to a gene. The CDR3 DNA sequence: TGTGCCAGCAGCGCAGACGGGGGGGCTTTGGACATTCAGTACTTC. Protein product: CASSADGGALDIQYF.

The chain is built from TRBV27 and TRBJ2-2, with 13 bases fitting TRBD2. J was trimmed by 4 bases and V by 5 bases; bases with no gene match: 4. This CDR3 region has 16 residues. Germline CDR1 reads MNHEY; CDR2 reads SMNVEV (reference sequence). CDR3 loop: CASSVGLAGSTGELFF. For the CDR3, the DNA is TGTGCCAGCAGTGTGGGACTAGCGGGGAGCACCGGGGAGCTGTTTTTT.

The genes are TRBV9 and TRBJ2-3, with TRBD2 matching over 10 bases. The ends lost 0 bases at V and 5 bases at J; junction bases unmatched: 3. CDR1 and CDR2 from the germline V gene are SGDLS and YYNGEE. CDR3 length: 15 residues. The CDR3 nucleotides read TGTGCCAGCAGCGTAGCGCTAGCGGGAGTAGATACGCAGTATTTT. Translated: CASSVALAGVDTQYF.

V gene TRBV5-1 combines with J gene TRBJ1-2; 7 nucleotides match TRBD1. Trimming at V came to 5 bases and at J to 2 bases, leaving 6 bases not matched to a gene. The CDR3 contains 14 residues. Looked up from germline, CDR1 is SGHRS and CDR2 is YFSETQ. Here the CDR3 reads CASRRTGDNYGYTF. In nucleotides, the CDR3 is TGCGCCAGCAGGCGGACAGGCGACAACTATGGCTACACCTTC.

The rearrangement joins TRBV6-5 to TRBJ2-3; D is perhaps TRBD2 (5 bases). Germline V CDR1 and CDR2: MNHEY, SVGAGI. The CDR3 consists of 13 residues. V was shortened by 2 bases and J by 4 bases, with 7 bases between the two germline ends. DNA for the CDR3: TGTGCCAGCAGTTACGAGGGCCCAGATACGCAGTATTTT. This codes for CASSYEGPDTQYF.

CDR3 loop: CASRGQGITDTQYF. The DNA of the CDR3 is TGTGCCAGCAGGGGACAGGGCATCACAGATACGCAGTATTTT. The chain combines TRBV6-6 with TRBJ2-3; 9 positions match TRBD1. The trim removed 6 bases at V and 2 bases at J, leaving 3 bases unmatched. Germline V CDR1 and CDR2: MNHNY, SVGAGI (reference sequence). The length of the CDR3 is 14 residues.

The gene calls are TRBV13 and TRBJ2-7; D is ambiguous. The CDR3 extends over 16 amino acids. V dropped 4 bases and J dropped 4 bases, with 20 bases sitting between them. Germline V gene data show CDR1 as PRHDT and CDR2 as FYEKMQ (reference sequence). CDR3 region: CASSSRSTAHDYEQYF. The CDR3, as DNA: TGTGCCAGCAGCTCGAGGTCCACGGCTCATGATTACGAGCAGTACTTC.

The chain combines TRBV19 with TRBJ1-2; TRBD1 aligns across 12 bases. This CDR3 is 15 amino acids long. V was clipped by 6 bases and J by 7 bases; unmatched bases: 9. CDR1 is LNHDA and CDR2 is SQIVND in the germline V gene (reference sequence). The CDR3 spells CASRNRDRGLSGYTF. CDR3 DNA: TGTGCCAGTAGAAATCGGGACAGGGGGCTTAGTGGCTACACCTTC.

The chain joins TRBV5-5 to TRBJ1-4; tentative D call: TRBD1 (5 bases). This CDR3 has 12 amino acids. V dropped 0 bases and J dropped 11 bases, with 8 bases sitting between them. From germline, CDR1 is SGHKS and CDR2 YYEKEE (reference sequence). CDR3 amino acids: CASSLEGFKLFF. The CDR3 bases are TGTGCCAGCAGCTTGGAGGGGTTTAAACTGTTTTTT.

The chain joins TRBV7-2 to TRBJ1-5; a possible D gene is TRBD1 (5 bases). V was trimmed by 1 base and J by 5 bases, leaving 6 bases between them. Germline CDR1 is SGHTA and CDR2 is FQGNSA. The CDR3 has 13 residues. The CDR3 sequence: CASSLVGDQPQHF. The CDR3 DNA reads TGTGCCAGCAGCTTAGTAGGGGATCAGCCCCAGCATTTT. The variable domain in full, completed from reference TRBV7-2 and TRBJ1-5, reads GAGVSQSPSNKVTEKGKDVELRCDPISGHTALYWYRQSLGQGLEFLIYFQGNSAPDKSGLPSDRFSAERTGGSVSTLTIQRTQQEDSAVYLCASSLVGDQPQHFGDGTRLSIL.

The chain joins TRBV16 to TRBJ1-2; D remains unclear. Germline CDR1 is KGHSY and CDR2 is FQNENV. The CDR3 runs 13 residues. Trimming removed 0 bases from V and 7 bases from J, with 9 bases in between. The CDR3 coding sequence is TGTGCCAGCAGCCAATCATCGTCAGTTGGCTACACCTTC. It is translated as CASSQSSSVGYTF.

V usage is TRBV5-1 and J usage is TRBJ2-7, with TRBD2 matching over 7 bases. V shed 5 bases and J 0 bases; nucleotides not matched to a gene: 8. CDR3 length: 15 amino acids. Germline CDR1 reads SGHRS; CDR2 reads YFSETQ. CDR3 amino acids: CASRKFGGSSYEQYF. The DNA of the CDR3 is TGCGCCAGCAGGAAATTTGGCGGGAGCTCCTACGAGCAGTACTTC.